Sequencing of this TCR beta chain was carried out in a study of shared clonotypes between healthy human individuals. Profiling relied on immunoSEQ multiplex PCR, and the TCRdb table lists in-frame clones only, not all of them. Among 760,000 or so clones, 96% were seen once, and the ten largest hold 0.2% to 0.25%. Points from the study as a whole: Blood was the sole source, and tissue repertoires probably differ.

Terminally differentiated effector memory CD45RA+ cells were left out of the naive CD8 fraction, which was CD45RO-negative and positively selected for CCR7. To note about this clone: Antigen specificity is unknown.

The germline V gene has CDR1 MGHDK and CDR2 SYGVNS. V lost 7 bases to trimming and J lost 2 bases, with 9 bases between them. This CDR3 region has 12 residues. Sequenced sample: naive CD8+ T cells sorted from blood. This clonotype was sampled from a man aged 30 to 39 in good health. This rearrangement joins TRBV25-1 to TRBJ2-7; no clear D gene. DNA of the CDR3: TGTGCCAGCATCGGCGTAACCTACGAGCAGTACTTC. This sequence encodes CASIGVTYEQYF.